This passage covers 31 T cell receptor beta chains from one sample sequenced in a study of cytomegalovirus exposure and HLA in healthy donors. This table comes from immunoSEQ multiplex PCR, and its TCRdb copy is limited to in-frame clones, with some not included. The sample includes some 150,000 clones, about nine tenths seen only once; the top ten take 3.5% to 5%. Sequencing was done on a sample of PBMCs. The receptors derive from a man between 18 and 29 years old in good health and CMV-seropositive.

This clone was detected only once. The chain recombines TRBV27 with TRBJ2-3; 7 positions match TRBD2. The CDR3 loop spans 18 amino acids. Trimming at V came to 1 base and at J to 3 bases, leaving 13 bases not matched to a gene. Germline V CDR1 and CDR2: MNHEY, SMNVEV (reference sequence). The CDR3 DNA is TGTGCCAGCAGTTTATTTGATCCCAGACTAGCCCAAACAGATACGCAGTATTTT. Protein product: CASSLFDPRLAQTDTQYF.

The count of this clone is one. V and J are TRBV11-2 and TRBJ2-1; 12 bases agree with TRBD2. This CDR3 region has 16 residues. CDR1 is SGHAT and CDR2 is FQNNGV in the germline V gene. Trimming at V came to 6 bases and at J to 8 bases, leaving 11 bases not matched to a gene. The CDR3 DNA reads TGTGCCAGCAGTCCCAAACTAGCGGGAGGTGTGGATGAGCAGTTCTTC. Translating gives CASSPKLAGGVDEQFF.

This sequence joins TRBV6-1 and TRBJ2-1; weak D call: TRBD1 (5 bases). The CDR3 spans 12 residues. Germline values: CDR1 MNHNS, CDR2 SASEGT. Trimming took 6 bases from V and 5 from J, leaving 8 bases between them. The CDR3: CASRQGNNEQFF. The CDR3 DNA sequence: TGTGCCAGCAGGCAGGGCAACAATGAGCAGTTCTTC.

This clone was counted only a few times. The chain has TRBV7-2 and TRBJ2-7, with 7 bases matching TRBD2. This CDR3 spans 14 amino acids. The germline V gene has CDR1 SGHTA and CDR2 FQGNSA. V lost 4 bases to trimming and J lost 7 bases; unmatched junction nucleotides: 10. The CDR3 DNA reads TGTGCCAGCAGCTCCGGAGCTGCGGGGGTGGAGCAGTACTTC. This codes for CASSSGAAGVEQYF.

The chain recombines TRBV2 with TRBJ2-3; the D gene is possibly TRBD2 (6 bases). V lost 4 bases to trimming and J lost 1 base, with 12 bases between them. Per the germline V gene, CDR1 is SNHLY and CDR2 is FYNNEI. The CDR3 runs 15 residues. The CDR3 nucleotides read TGTGCCAGCAGTGTAAGGGAGCGGGGCACAGATACGCAGTATTTT. Residues: CASSVRERGTDTQYF.

CDR3 in amino acids: CASSFGGAVGELFF. CDR3 nucleotides: TGTGCCAGCAGCTTTGGTGGGGCGGTCGGGGAGCTGTTTTTT. The chain has TRBV7-9 and TRBJ2-2, with D perhaps TRBD1 (5 bases). The CDR3 is 14 amino acids. Germline CDR1 reads SEHNR; CDR2 reads FQNEAQ (reference sequence). Between the trimmed V and J ends, which lost 3 bases and 7 bases, there was a span of 12 bases. The full variable domain, completed using reference TRBV7-9 and TRBJ2-2, is DTGVSQNPRHKITKRGQNVTFRCDPISEHNRLYWYRQTLGQGPEFLTYFQNEAQLEKSRLLSDRFSAERPKGSFSTLEIQRTEQGDSAMYLCASSFGGAVGELFFGEGSRLTVL.

This clone came up a few times. V usage is TRBV2 and J usage is TRBJ2-7, with a weak D call TRBD2 (6 bases). The CDR3 spans 11 residues. Germline assignment: CDR1 SNHLY and CDR2 FYNNEI. With 10 bases removed from V and 6 bases from J, the gap between germline ends came to 13 bases. CDR3 in DNA: TGTGCCACGACTAGAATCGGCGAGCAGTACTTC. Translated: CATTRIGEQYF.

The V and J genes are TRBV13 and TRBJ2-7, with 11 bases matching TRBD1. Germline V CDR1 and CDR2: PRHDT, FYEKMQ (reference sequence). J was trimmed by 0 bases and V by 5 bases; bases with no gene match: 3. The CDR3 runs 15 residues. This CDR3 is CASSRTGGFSYEQYF. The CDR3, as DNA: TGTGCCAGCAGCCGGACAGGGGGCTTCTCCTACGAGCAGTACTTC.

This sequence joins TRBV19 and TRBJ1-3, with 7 bases matching TRBD1. From germline, CDR1 is LNHDA and CDR2 SQIVND (reference sequence). The V and J ends lost 2 bases and 0 bases, in that order; junction bases with no gene match: 4. The CDR3 covers 16 residues. The CDR3 sequence is CASSIRQGSSGNTIYF. DNA for the CDR3: TGTGCCAGTAGTATAAGACAGGGAAGCTCTGGAAACACCATATATTTT.

In DNA form, the CDR3 reads TGCGCCAGCAGCCAAGGGAATCTAGCGGGGGATATATCCTACGAGCAGTACTTC. Translating gives CASSQGNLAGDISYEQYF. The chain employs TRBV4-1 and TRBJ2-7, with 10 bases that match TRBD2. The germline V gene encodes CDR1 MGHRA and CDR2 YSYEKL. The CDR3 contains 18 residues. V lost 1 base to trimming and J lost 1 base; unmatched junction nucleotides: 10.

The chain employs TRBV11-2 and TRBJ2-7; 12 bases fit TRBD1. This CDR3 is built from 17 residues. The germline gives CDR1 SGHAT, CDR2 FQNNGV. V lost 5 bases to trimming and J lost 1 base; unmatched junction nucleotides: 9. The CDR3 spells CASSMGTGGEISYEQYF. The CDR3 DNA reads as TGTGCCAGCAGCATGGGGACAGGGGGCGAGATTTCCTACGAGCAGTACTTC.

The chain has TRBV19 and TRBJ1-4, with D maybe TRBD1 (5 bases). The CDR3 has 17 residues. The V end was cut by 3 bases, the J end by 0 bases, with 14 bases between. Germline CDR1 reads LNHDA; CDR2 reads SQIVND (reference sequence). CDR3 coding DNA: TGTGCCAGTAGTATTCCTTCAGGGTTTGCAACTAATGAAAAACTGTTTTTT. It is translated as CASSIPSGFATNEKLFF.

The gene calls are TRBV30 and TRBJ1-2; no reliable D call. CDR3 length: 17 residues. Germline CDR1 is GTSNPN and CDR2 is SVGIG (reference sequence). V lost 0 bases and J 1 base, leaving 18 bases between the germline ends. CDR3 sequence reads: CAWSVQSTVVLNYGYTF. The CDR3 DNA sequence: TGTGCCTGGAGTGTACAGAGCACGGTCGTACTTAACTATGGCTACACCTTC.

The rearrangement joins TRBV4-1 to TRBJ1-4; a possible D gene is TRBD1 (6 bases). Germline lookup yields CDR1 MGHRA and CDR2 YSYEKL. The germline V and J ends were trimmed by 3 bases and 3 bases, with 14 bases remaining between them. The CDR3 extends over 16 amino acids. In DNA, the CDR3 is TGCGCCAGCAGCCATGGGGGCATCAGGTCTAATGAAAAACTGTTTTTT. Residues: CASSHGGIRSNEKLFF.

Here the CDR3 DNA reads TGTGCCAGCAGCCCCCCGTTAGCGGGGGACTACGAGCAGTACTTC. It yields the protein CASSPPLAGDYEQYF. The V and J genes are TRBV7-9 and TRBJ2-7, with 9 nucleotides matching TRBD2. The CDR3 is 15 amino acids. Germline loops: CDR1 SEHNR, CDR2 FQNEAQ (reference sequence). Trimming removed 5 bases from V and 3 bases from J; junction bases left unmatched: 8.

The chain carries TRBV7-9 and TRBJ1-2; TRBD1 is a possible D gene (6 bases). Per the germline V gene, CDR1 is SEHNR and CDR2 is FQNEAQ (reference sequence). The V gene lost 5 bases and the J gene lost 0 bases, with 16 bases spanning the gap. The CDR3 sequence is 16 residues long. CDR3 residues: CASSDNRDISNYGYTF. As DNA, the CDR3 is TGTGCCAGCAGCGACAACCGGGACATATCTAACTATGGCTACACCTTC.

The chain recombines TRBV13 with TRBJ2-3, with 10 bases that match TRBD1. The CDR3 length is 15 residues. The germline CDR1 and CDR2 sequences are PRHDT and FYEKMQ (reference sequence). Germline trimming cut 4 bases from V and 4 bases from J; bases unmatched to any gene: 5. CDR3 region: CASSSRQGAADTQYF. CDR3 bases: TGTGCCAGCAGCTCCCGACAGGGGGCCGCAGATACGCAGTATTTT.

V gene TRBV6-6 combines with J gene TRBJ2-7; D not certain. Deletions cut 6 bases from V and 1 base from J, with 10 bases between. This CDR3 has 13 amino acids. CDR1 and CDR2 from the germline V gene are MNHNY and SVGAGI (reference sequence). Written as DNA, the CDR3 is TGTGCCAGCAGCTTCTCCGGTTCCTACGAGCAGTACTTC. It is translated as CASSFSGSYEQYF.

This chain links TRBV15 with TRBJ2-1, with TRBD2 matching 9 bases. V gave up 4 bases and J gave up 3 bases; unmatched junction bases: 4. Germline loops: CDR1 LNHNV, CDR2 YYDKDF (reference sequence). The CDR3 runs 15 residues. CDR3 in DNA: TGTGCCACCAGCACACTAGCGGGTGACTACAATGAGCAGTTCTTC. Protein product: CATSTLAGDYNEQFF. The whole variable domain, filled in from reference TRBV15 and TRBJ2-1, reads DAMVIQNPRYQVTQFGKPVTLSCSQTLNHNVMYWYQQKSSQAPKLLFHYYDKDFNNEADTPDNFQSRRPNTSFCFLDIRSPGLGDTAMYLCATSTLAGDYNEQFFGPGTRLTVL.

This clone was seen a few times. The rearrangement joins TRBV6-5 to TRBJ2-1, with 11 bases that match TRBD2. V dropped 5 bases and J dropped 10; count of bases not matched to a gene: 7. Germline-derived CDR1 and CDR2 are MNHEY and SVGAGI. The CDR3 runs 14 residues. The CDR3 DNA reads TGTGCCAGCAGTCGCCCGGGACTAGCGGAAGAGCAGTTCTTC. It specifies CASSRPGLAEEQFF.

The V call is TRBV5-1, the J call TRBJ2-7; 11 bases line up with TRBD2. J gave up 1 base and V 4 bases, and 7 bases lay outside the gene matches. This CDR3 has 16 amino acids. The germline V gene has CDR1 SGHRS and CDR2 YFSETQ. The CDR3 loop is CASSQTGTSGSYEQYF. The CDR3 DNA reads as TGCGCCAGCAGCCAGACCGGGACTAGCGGATCCTACGAGCAGTACTTC.

This clone has just one count. Different DNA sequences within this sample yield the same CDR3. The DNA of the CDR3 is TGTGCCAGTAGTCCCGGGACAGGGGGCTACGAGCAGTACTTC. It translates to CASSPGTGGYEQYF. The chain has TRBV19 and TRBJ2-7; 11 nucleotides align to TRBD1. Germline V gene data show CDR1 as LNHDA and CDR2 as SQIVND (reference sequence). V gave up 5 bases and J gave up 3 bases; unmatched junction bases: 3. The CDR3 length is 14 residues.

The gene calls are TRBV7-2 and TRBJ1-6; no clear D gene. Germline CDR1 SGHTA, CDR2 FQGNSA. Trimming removed 5 bases from V and 3 bases from J, with 14 bases in between. The CDR3 contains 16 residues. CDR3 sequence (DNA): TGTGCCAGCAGCCCGGGAGCCCAATTCTATAATTCACCCCTCCACTTT. It yields the protein CASSPGAQFYNSPLHF.

The chain carries TRBV7-2 and TRBJ2-7; 9 positions agree with TRBD2. The CDR3 is made up of 13 amino acids. Germline CDR1 and CDR2: SGHTA and FQGNSA. With 5 bases clipped from V and 4 bases from J, the junction kept 3 bases outside the gene matches. The CDR3 coding sequence is TGTGCCAGCAGCCGACTAGCGGAATACGAGCAGTACTTC. This translates into CASSRLAEYEQYF.

The chain uses TRBV19 and TRBJ1-4; D gene ambiguous. CDR3 length: 13 residues. Trimming shortened V by 7 bases and J by 7 bases, and 13 bases separated the two germline ends. Looked up from germline, CDR1 is LNHDA and CDR2 is SQIVND (reference sequence). CDR3 residues: CASTLRGTEKLFF. CDR3 bases: TGTGCCAGTACCCTCCGGGGTACTGAAAAACTGTTTTTT.

The V call is TRBV7-9, the J call TRBJ1-2; D gene uncertain. The CDR3 totals 15 residues. The germline V gene encodes CDR1 SEHNR and CDR2 FQNEAQ (reference sequence). V lost 8 bases and J 13 bases, leaving 29 bases between the germline ends. CDR3 sequence: CASGLSTGKGYTLTF. The CDR3 nucleotides read TGTGCCAGCGGATTATCAACCGGGAAAGGCTACACCCTCACCTTC. The complete variable domain, with remaining parts taken from reference TRBV7-9 and TRBJ1-2, reads DTGVSQNPRHKITKRGQNVTFRCDPISEHNRLYWYRQTLGQGPEFLTYFQNEAQLEKSRLLSDRFSAERPKGSFSTLEIQRTEQGDSAMYLCASGLSTGKGYTLTFGSGTRLTVV.

This clone was counted once. The chain joins TRBV19 to TRBJ1-5; a weak D match, TRBD1 (5 bases). The CDR3 is made up of 14 amino acids. The germline V gene encodes CDR1 LNHDA and CDR2 SQIVND (reference sequence). The V and J ends lost 7 bases and 0 bases respectively, with 10 bases between them. This chain's CDR3 is CASTRDSSNQPQHF. CDR3 nucleotide sequence: TGTGCCAGTACCCGCGACAGTAGCAATCAGCCCCAGCATTTT.

This chain uses TRBV4-2 with TRBJ1-5; no firm D call. Germline V lookup: CDR1 LGHNA, CDR2 YNFKEQ. CDR3 size: 12 residues. V lost 5 bases, J lost 6 bases, and 8 bases lay in between. The CDR3 nucleotides are TGTGCCAGCAGCAGAATCGGTCAGCCCCAGCATTTT. Amino acid sequence: CASSRIGQPQHF.

The chain links TRBV5-1 to TRBJ2-1; 7 nucleotides align to TRBD2. CDR1 and CDR2 from the germline V gene are SGHRS and YFSETQ. With 3 bases clipped from V and 5 bases from J, the junction kept 2 bases outside the gene matches. The CDR3 length is 13 residues. The CDR3 DNA reads TGCGCCAGCAGCTGGGACTATAACAATGAGCAGTTCTTC. Translated: CASSWDYNNEQFF. The entire variable domain, with the rest obtained from reference TRBV5-1 and TRBJ2-1, is as follows: KAGVTQTPRYLIKTRGQQVTLSCSPISGHRSVSWYQQTPGQGLQFLFEYFSETQRNKGNFPGRFSGRQFSNSRSEMNVSTLELGDSALYLCASSWDYNNEQFFGPGTRLTVL.

V is TRBV7-9 and J is TRBJ1-4; a possible D gene is TRBD1 (5 bases). This CDR3 region has 15 residues. Germline values: CDR1 SEHNR, CDR2 FQNEAQ (reference sequence). V shed 1 base and J shed 7 bases, with 13 bases lying between them. CDR3 bases: TGTGCCAGCAGCTTAGTGGAGGGGCGGAGTGAAAAACTGTTTTTT. It is translated as CASSLVEGRSEKLFF.

The chain combines TRBV2 with TRBJ2-1; 7 bases map to TRBD2. V was clipped by 6 bases and J by 2 bases; unmatched bases: 4. This CDR3 is built from 14 residues. CDR1 is SNHLY and CDR2 is FYNNEI in the germline V gene. This CDR3 reads CASRAAGTYNEQFF. In DNA, the CDR3 is TGTGCCAGCAGGGCAGCGGGGACCTACAATGAGCAGTTCTTC.